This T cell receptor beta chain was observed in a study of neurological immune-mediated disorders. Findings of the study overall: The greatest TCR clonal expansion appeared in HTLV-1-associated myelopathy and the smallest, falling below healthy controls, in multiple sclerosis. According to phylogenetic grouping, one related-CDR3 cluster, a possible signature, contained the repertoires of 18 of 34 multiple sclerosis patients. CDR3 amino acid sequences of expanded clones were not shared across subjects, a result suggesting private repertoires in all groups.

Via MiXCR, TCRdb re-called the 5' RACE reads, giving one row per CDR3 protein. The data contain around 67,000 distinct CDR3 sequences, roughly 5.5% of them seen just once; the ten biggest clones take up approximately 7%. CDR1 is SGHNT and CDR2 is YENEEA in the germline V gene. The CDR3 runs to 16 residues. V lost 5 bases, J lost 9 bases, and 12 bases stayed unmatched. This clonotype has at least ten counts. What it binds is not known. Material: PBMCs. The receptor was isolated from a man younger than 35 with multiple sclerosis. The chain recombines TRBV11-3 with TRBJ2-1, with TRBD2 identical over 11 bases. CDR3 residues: CASSLTLAGDGVEQFF. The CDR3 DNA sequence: TGTGCCAGCAGCCTAACACTAGCGGGAGATGGGGTTGAGCAGTTCTTC.